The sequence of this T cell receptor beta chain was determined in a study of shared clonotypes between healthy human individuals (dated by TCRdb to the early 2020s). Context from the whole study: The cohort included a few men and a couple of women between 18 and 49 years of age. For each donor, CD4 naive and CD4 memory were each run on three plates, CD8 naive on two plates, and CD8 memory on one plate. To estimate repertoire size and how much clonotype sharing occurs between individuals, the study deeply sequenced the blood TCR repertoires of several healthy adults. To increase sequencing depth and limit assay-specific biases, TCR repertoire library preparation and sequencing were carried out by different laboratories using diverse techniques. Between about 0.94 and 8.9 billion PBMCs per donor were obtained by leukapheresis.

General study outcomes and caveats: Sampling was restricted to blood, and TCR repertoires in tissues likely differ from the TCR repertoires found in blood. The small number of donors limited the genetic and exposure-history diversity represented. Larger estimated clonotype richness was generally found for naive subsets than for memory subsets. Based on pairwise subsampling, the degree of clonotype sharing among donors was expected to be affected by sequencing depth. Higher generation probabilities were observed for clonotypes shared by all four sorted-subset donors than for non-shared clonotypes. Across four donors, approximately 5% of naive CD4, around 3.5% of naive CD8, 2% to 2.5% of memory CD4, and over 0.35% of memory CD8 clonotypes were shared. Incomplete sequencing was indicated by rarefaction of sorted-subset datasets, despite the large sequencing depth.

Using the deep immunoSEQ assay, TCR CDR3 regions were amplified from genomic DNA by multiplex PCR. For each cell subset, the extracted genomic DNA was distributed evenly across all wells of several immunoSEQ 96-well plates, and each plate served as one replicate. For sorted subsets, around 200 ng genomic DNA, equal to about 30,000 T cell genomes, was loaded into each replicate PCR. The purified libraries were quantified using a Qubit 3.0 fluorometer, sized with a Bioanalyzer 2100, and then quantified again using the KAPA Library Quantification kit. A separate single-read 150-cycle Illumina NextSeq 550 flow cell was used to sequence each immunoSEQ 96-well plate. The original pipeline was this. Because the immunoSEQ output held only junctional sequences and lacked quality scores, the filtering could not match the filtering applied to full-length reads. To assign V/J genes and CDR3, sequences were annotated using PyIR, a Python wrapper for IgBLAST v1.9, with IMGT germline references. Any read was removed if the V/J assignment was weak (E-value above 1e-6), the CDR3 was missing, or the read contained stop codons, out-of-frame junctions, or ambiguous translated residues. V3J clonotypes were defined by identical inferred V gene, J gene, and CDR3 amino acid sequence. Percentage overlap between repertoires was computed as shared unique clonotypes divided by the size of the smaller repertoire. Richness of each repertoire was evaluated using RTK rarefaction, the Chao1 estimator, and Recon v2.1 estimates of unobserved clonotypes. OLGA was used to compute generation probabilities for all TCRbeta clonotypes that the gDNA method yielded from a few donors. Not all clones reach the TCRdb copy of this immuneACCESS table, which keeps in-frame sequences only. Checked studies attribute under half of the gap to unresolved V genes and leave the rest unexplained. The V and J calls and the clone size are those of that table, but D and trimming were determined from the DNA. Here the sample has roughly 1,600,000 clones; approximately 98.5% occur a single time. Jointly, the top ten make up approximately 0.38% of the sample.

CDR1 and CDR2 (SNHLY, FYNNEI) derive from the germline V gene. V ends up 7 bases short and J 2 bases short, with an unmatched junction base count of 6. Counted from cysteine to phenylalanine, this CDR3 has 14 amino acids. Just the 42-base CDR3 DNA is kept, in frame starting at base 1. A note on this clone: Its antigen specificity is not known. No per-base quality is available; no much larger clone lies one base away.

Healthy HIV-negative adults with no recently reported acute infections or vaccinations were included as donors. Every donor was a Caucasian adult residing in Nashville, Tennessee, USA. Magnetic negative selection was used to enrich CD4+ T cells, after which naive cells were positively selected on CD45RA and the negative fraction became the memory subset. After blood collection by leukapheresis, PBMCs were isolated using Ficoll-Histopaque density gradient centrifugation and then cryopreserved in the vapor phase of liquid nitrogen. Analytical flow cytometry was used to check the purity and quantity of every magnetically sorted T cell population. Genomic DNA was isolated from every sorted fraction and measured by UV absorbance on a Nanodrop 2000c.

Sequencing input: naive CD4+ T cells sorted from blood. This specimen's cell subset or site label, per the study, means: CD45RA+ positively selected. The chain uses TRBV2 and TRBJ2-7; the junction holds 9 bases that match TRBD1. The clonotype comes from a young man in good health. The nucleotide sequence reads TGTGCCAGCAACCGGGACAGGGCAGCCTACGAGCAGTACTTC. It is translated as CASNRDRAAYEQYF.